This T cell receptor beta chain was captured in a study of cytomegalovirus exposure and HLA in healthy donors (dated by TCRdb to 2016 to 2017). For the study in its entirety: An earlier analysis of some 500 of the donors reported 250 to 300 Gb of sequence data and some 120 million unique TCR beta sequences from roughly 200 million T cells. Approximately 330 gigabases of sequencing data and tens of millions of unique TCR sequences made up an early release that covered several hundred HLA-typed donors. Of the roughly 400 genotyped donors, roughly 80% were placed in the genetic ancestry cluster associated with self-reported Caucasian donors. The aim of the study was to test whether cataloging public T cell receptors could identify signatures of past pathogen exposure. The T cell repertoires of under 700 subjects were profiled by immunosequencing and related to cytomegalovirus serostatus. In addition to the first cohort of 666 subjects, a separate validation cohort of 100 to 150 different subjects was used. The study combined high-throughput TCR immunosequencing, statistical association of individual TCRs with disease status, and machine learning to predict cytomegalovirus infection status. In a later analysis, previously published TCR beta repertoires from several hundred donors were re-analyzed and high-resolution HLA genotyping was added so that TCR occurrence patterns could be studied. Rather than drawing on any new phenotypic data, the later analysis identified candidate immune exposures from TCR beta sequences and the way those sequences occurred across donors. An earlier analysis of roughly 600 of the donors used high-throughput TCR beta sequencing to judge whether each TCR beta V gene segment behaved as functional or pseudogenic. Donor age, sex, ethnicity and CMV serostatus were compiled alongside the repertoire data. In a later genetic analysis, genome-wide SNP genotypes for about 65% of the roughly 700 donors were used, and that subset was treated as a discovery cohort. Every repertoire in the discovery cohort had been generated on one and the same sequencing platform. Class I and class II HLA loci were covered by the typing at four-digit resolution. The number of donors typed differed by locus, with 629-630 for A, B, C, DRB1 and DQB1, around 500 for DQA1, nearly 610 for DPA1, and 450 to 480 for DPB1. Because of strong linkage in the cohort, roughly five DR-DQ haplotypes were treated as single units for association and clustering. On average, about 240,000 unique TCR beta nucleotide sequences were sequenced per donor among a few hundred genotyped donors of the cohort, with roughly 18% of those sequences being non-productive. Overall results and qualifications from the work: In vitro tests confirmed that three of the cytomegalovirus-associated TCR beta chains recognize cytomegalovirus antigens. In an earlier analysis of more than 450 of the donors, most TCR beta V segments were observed in productive rearrangements about 90% or about 30% of the time, broadly matching IMGT annotations. Some IMGT-functional V segments, including TRBV6-2 and TRBV6-3, could not be told apart with the 87-base-pair reads, so those segments were excluded. A later analysis reported that several top co-occurrence clusters appeared linked to parvovirus B19, influenza, CMV and Epstein-Barr virus. A further reported finding was that TCR beta sequences accurately predicted the HLA-A and HLA-B alleles for most subjects in the first cohort. According to a later analysis, most CMV-associated TCR beta chains appeared to be HLA-restricted, and the HLA associations seemed to be driven largely by CMV exposure. While some public TCRs were present in many individuals, most TCR sequences turned up only very rarely across donors. Roughly 17 rarely observed V segments, including chromosome 9 orphons, were excluded from the earlier analysis of some 590 of the donors because counts were too low. Because some donors lacked HLA typing at each locus, the association tests relied only on the typed subset. An association between a missense DCLRE1C variant and V-gene and J-gene trimming of TCR beta chains was found in a later genetic analysis and replicated in an independent cohort. A later analysis associated some 17,000 TCR beta sequences with specific HLA alleles at a false discovery rate of 0.05. In a later genetic analysis, fewer N-insertions in productive TCRs were reported among donors in an Asian-associated ancestry cluster than the roughly 700-donor mean. Compared with equally common non-associated chains, HLA-associated TCR beta chains in a later analysis were more clonally expanded and had lower generation probabilities. Assigning TCR associations to individual alleles was difficult when HLA alleles, especially DR and DQ, strongly co-occurred. The authors suggested that the approach could potentially be extended to other disease states and immunological phenotypes. The sequencing pipeline was judged likely to have produced a cluster of highly shared sequence variants as a technical artifact. Presence/absence analyses assumed roughly uniform sequencing depth across donors, an assumption that may not hold. In a later analysis, the rate of TCR association differed among HLA loci, with DRB1 alleles having the most associated TCRs and HLA-C alleles having the fewest. In both the original and validation cohorts, the classifier was reported to diagnose cytomegalovirus status with high specificity and sensitivity. The study listed 150 to 200 TCR beta chains as associated with cytomegalovirus. The only immune exposure information available for the cohort was CMV serostatus. In this cohort, only TCR beta chains were sequenced, and detectable features were limited by the absence of alpha or paired-chain data. Correlated functional status among segregating V segments might reflect linkage disequilibrium, but an unknown experimental factor could not be ruled out.

Library construction relied on the immunoSEQ multiplex PCR assay. For the multiplex PCR, a mixture combining 60 forward primers for TCR Vbeta segments and 13 reverse primers for TCR Jbeta segments was used. A multiplex PCR assay on genomic DNA amplified the CDR3 region of rearranged TCR beta genes. Amplified TCR beta libraries were sequenced as 87-base-pair reads on the Illumina HiSeq System. For the original study's pipeline: Across the 600 to 700 repertoires, a later analysis counted tens of millions of unique TCR beta chains, roughly 11 million of which were shared by at least two donors. A nearest-neighbor algorithm error-corrected the raw reads and collapsed the reads into unique sequences, merging closely related sequences to remove PCR and sequencing errors. To assign V, D and J gene segments, CDR3 sequences were aligned to IMGT reference sequences. For a sequence to be retained, a match of at least six nucleotides was required to both a V gene segment and a J gene segment. A rearrangement was called productive if the CDR3 had no stop codons and remained in frame with V and J, and every other rearrangement was called non-productive. Following IMGT convention, CDR3 was defined as the stretch from the second conserved V-encoded cysteine up to the conserved J-encoded phenylalanine. In an earlier analysis of around 540 of the donors, sequences lacking an unambiguous match to a single V gene segment were excluded. In an earlier analysis of around 590 of the donors, a V segment was called functional when productive rearrangements were above 56.7%, and segregating when the standard deviation between donors exceeded 5%. A statistical classification framework was built to diagnose cytomegalovirus status from the catalog of TCR beta chain sequences. In a later analysis, TCR nucleotide sequences were compared against IMGT/GENE-DB human TR gene sequences so that V and J genes could be assigned. The TCRdist pipeline was used in a later analysis to assign CDR3 sequences and most-parsimonious VDJ recombination scenarios. In a later analysis, every TCR beta chain was defined by the combination of its CDR3 amino acid sequence and its V-gene family, and reads without a unique V-gene family were dropped. A later analysis removed several hundred highly shared, low-generation-probability nucleotide sequences to deal with suspected cross-contamination and a sequencing artifact. For each public chain, a later analysis derived a clonal expansion index from normalized ranks of inferred template counts within each repertoire. In a later analysis, generation probabilities were computed with a VDJ recombination model fitted to out-of-frame rearrangements, and the resulting probabilities were checked against IGoR. In a later analysis, hypergeometric tests were used to score TCR-TCR, TCR-HLA and TCR-CMV co-occurrence, with a repertoire-size bias correction applied to TCR pairs. In a later analysis, false discovery rates were estimated by permuting HLA or CMV assignments 20 times. In a later analysis, co-occurring TCRs were grouped using DBSCAN, with TCRdist sequence similarity added in when clustering inside HLA-allele-positive subsets. Repertoires with fewer than 30,000 or more than 120,000 public chains, plus five repertoires with anomalous nucleotide sharing, were excluded from co-occurrence clustering. Not all clones reach the TCRdb copy of this immuneACCESS table, which keeps in-frame sequences only. Checked studies attribute under half of the gap to unresolved V genes and leave the rest unexplained. D and trimming were read from the DNA, whereas the V and J calls and clone size are those reported in that table. The table for this sample lists around 200,000 clones; 75% to 90% of them were counted only once. Together, the top ten hold roughly 0.33% of the sample.

In total, over 600 healthy bone marrow donors made up the cohort. At the time of sampling, all cohort members were nominally healthy, though unrecorded immune exposures were likely present. The donor was CMV seronegative and belonged to the group of around 400 seronegative cohort members. Every donor gave a peripheral blood sample, and the peripheral blood mononuclear cells from that sample were used for TCR beta sequencing. The Qiagen DNeasy Blood Extraction Kit was used to extract genomic DNA from the blood cell samples. From a lookup of the germline V gene, CDR1 and CDR2 are MRHNA and SNTAGT. The CDR3 sequence holds 16 residues, the cysteine and phenylalanine included. Kept here is only the CDR3 DNA, which spans 48 bases and is read in frame from base 1. Relative to germline, V is 0 bases shorter and J is 1 base shorter, with 11 bases between their ends. This clone was recorded once. Its cognate antigen has yet to be identified. No much larger clone exists at a distance of one base, and base qualities are not known.

The source is a woman aged 25 to 45 in good health and CMV-seronegative. Sequenced sample: PBMCs. The chain is assembled from TRBV6-4 and TRBJ2-3, and TRBD2 may be the D gene, going by 6 matching bases. Read as DNA, the sequence is TGTGCCAGCAGTGACTCCGGCGGGAAGGGCACAGATACGCAGTATTTT. This sequence encodes CASSDSGGKGTDTQYF.